The next 5 T cell receptor beta chains were all read from a single sample in a study of T cell repertoires in cytomegalovirus infection. These receptors have no known antigen. TCRdb re-analysed the reads in MiXCR, keeping a single row per CDR3 protein. Of around 130,000 distinct CDR3 sequences listed, 20% to 30% are singletons. Specimen: PBMCs, sequenced either directly or after in vitro stimulation (not recorded which). Receptors were obtained from a human donor in good health (CMV status not recorded). Some clones in this sample may be carry-over from other donors' samples.

This clonotype was seen many times. The DNA for the CDR3 is TGTGCCAGCAGCTTGACTAGCATAGCCGGGGAGCTGTTTTTT. This sequence encodes CASSLTSIAGELFF. The chain joins TRBV7-2 to TRBJ2-2; 7 bases align to TRBD2. Trimming took 3 bases from V and 6 from J; bases not matched to a gene: 4. The CDR3 is 14 residues long. The germline gives CDR1 SGHTA, CDR2 FQGNSA.

The CDR3 region is CASMQSGASGSYEQYF. Written as DNA, the CDR3 is TGTGCCAGCATGCAGTCAGGGGCTAGCGGCTCCTACGAGCAGTACTTC. The gene calls are TRBV6-1 and TRBJ2-7; D possibly corresponds to TRBD2 (7 bases). Germline V lookup: CDR1 MNHNS, CDR2 SASEGT. V shed 7 bases and J shed 0 bases, with 19 bases lying between them. The CDR3 has 16 residues.

In this sample, this clonotype turned up a few times. V usage is TRBV7-2 and J usage is TRBJ1-1, with TRBD1 matching over 7 bases. Germline-derived CDR1 and CDR2 are SGHTA and FQGNSA. Trimming took 3 bases from V and 5 from J; bases not matched to a gene: 6. The length of the CDR3 is 14 residues. The CDR3 DNA is TGTGCCAGCAGCTTTCAGGGGGGAGATACTGAAGCTTTCTTT. This sequence encodes CASSFQGGDTEAFF.

The chain employs TRBV29-1 and TRBJ1-1; D might be TRBD1 (6 bases). The germline CDR1 and CDR2 sequences are SQVTM and ANQGSEA. The CDR3 has 13 residues. V was pared by 6 bases and J by 6 bases, with 17 bases between. CDR3 sequence (DNA): TGCAGCGTCATACAGGGTTCCGGGGCTGAAGCTTTCTTT. Translating it yields CSVIQGSGAEAFF.

This rearrangement joins TRBV10-3 to TRBJ2-1; 9 bases are a match to TRBD2. This CDR3 region has 15 residues. Germline V CDR1 and CDR2: ENHRY, SYGVKD. V shed 6 bases and J 9 bases; nucleotides not matched to a gene: 12. CDR3 coding DNA: TGTGCCATCAGAATTAGCGGGAGAGGTGAGGTTGAGCAGTTCTTC. Encoded protein: CAIRISGRGEVEQFF.